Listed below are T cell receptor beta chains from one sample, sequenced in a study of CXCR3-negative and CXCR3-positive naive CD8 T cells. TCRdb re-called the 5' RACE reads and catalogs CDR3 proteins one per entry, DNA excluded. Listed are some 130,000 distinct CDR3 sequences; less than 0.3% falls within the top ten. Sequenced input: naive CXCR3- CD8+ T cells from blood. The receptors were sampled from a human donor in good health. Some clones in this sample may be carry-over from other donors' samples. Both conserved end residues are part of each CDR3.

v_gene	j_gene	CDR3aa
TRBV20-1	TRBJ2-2	CSADSRRGGELFF
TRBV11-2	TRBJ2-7	CASSRTGGNYEQYF
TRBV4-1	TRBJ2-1	CASSLRAGDLSEQFF
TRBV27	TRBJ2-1	CASSSTSFDEQFF
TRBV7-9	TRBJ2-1	CASSPDGQEQFF
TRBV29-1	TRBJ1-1	CSVGADTEAFF
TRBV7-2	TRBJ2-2	CASSAGGQGTGELFF
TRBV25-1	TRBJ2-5	CASSEYRSRDRVKETQYF
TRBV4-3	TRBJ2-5	CASSSPGPGETQYF
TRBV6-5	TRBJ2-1	CASSRKQDNEQFF
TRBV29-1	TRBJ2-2	CSVDSWRGNTGELFF
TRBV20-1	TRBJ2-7	CSARMGQGHAYEQYF
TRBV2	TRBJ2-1	CASSERMRLAADVGEKFF
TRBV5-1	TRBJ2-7	CASKAATGDYEQYF
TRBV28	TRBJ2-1	CASSFSSYNEQFF
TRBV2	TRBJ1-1	CASSEAGLSEAFF
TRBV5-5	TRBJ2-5	CASSLGLTQYF
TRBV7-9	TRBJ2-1	CASSASLQTYNEQFF
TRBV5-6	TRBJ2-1	CASSLAGVGYNEQFF
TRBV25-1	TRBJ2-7	CASSQGAGEQYF
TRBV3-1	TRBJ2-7	CASSVTQGSYEQYF
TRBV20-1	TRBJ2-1	CSARDRGRTYNEQFF
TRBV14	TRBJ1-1	CASSQEVDKAFF
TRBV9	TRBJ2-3	CASSVWESTDTQYF
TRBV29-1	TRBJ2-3	CSVEIWGATQYF
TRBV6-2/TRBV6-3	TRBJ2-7	CASSYADRSPAYEQYF
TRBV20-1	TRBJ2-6	CSASRDRVLSGANVLTF
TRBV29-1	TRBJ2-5	CSVRGPYQETQYF
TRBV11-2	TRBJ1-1	CASSSQVLPGAFF
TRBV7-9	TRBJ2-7	CASSHVGSGGEVASEQYF